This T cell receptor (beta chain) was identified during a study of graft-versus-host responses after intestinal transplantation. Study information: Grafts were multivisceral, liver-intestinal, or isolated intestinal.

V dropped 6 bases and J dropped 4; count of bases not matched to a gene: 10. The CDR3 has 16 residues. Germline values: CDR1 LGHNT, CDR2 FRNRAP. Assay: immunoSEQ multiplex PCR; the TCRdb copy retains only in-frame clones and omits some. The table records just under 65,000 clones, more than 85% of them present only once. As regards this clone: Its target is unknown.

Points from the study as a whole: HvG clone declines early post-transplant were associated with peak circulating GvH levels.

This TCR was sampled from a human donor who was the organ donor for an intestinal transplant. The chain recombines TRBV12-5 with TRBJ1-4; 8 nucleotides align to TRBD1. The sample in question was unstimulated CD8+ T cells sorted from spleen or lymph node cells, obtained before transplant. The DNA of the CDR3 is TGTGCTAGTGGACGGACAGGGCAGGGGAGTAATGAAAAACTGTTTTTT. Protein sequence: CASGRTGQGSNEKLFF.